This TCR beta chain comes out of a study of T cell repertoires in cytomegalovirus infection. The CDR3 is made up of 16 amino acids. Germline V gives CDR1 SGHVS, CDR2 FNYEAQ. The ends were cut back, 4 bases at V and 0 bases at J, with 15 bases in the middle. This clonotype was seen repeatedly, ten times or more. Using its own MiXCR run on the reads, TCRdb lists one record per CDR3 protein. Found here are 100,000 to 150,000 distinct CDR3 sequences, more than 7% of them singletons; the top ten hold about 9.5%. The TCR comes from a human donor in good health (CMV status not recorded). Some clones in this sample may be carry-over from other donors' samples. Source material: PBMCs. This chain links TRBV7-6 with TRBJ1-2; no definite D call. CDR3 amino acids: CASSSYPQGANYGYTF. The CDR3 nucleotides read TGTGCCAGCAGCTCCTACCCCCAAGGAGCTAACTATGGCTACACCTTC.